This T cell receptor (beta chain) was captured by sequencing in a study of metastatic and nonmetastatic thyroid tumors. The wider study: Malignant thyroid and benign thyroid patients provided blood and tumor or nodule tissue whose repertoires were compared.

MiXCR was used by TCRdb to re-call the PCR reads. The sample carries tens of thousands of clones, approximately 19% recorded once. This clone was recorded many times. This CDR3 has 12 amino acids. The V gene lost 1 base and the J gene lost 11 bases, with 11 bases spanning the gap. Germline assignment: CDR1 SGHTA and CDR2 FQGNSA. None of the patients had undergone any treatment ahead of thyroid surgery. The TCR comes from a female donor with papillary thyroid cancer or a benign thyroid nodule (not recorded which). Some clones in this sample may be carry-over from other donors' samples. This chain links TRBV7-2 with TRBJ2-5; D is possibly TRBD1 or TRBD2 (5 bases each). The sequenced material came from blood. The CDR3 DNA reads TGTGCCAGCAGCTTAGATGCAGGGACGCAGTACTTC. The encoded protein is CASSLDAGTQYF.